This TCR beta chain was found in a study of lymphopenia after photon versus proton radiotherapy. Whole-study results and caveats: A bigger post-nadir fall in TCR diversity correlated inversely with survival time in deceased patients. After the lymphocyte nadir, photon-treated repertoires showed oligoclonal expansion, especially of CD8+ Temra cells. Proton therapy kept repertoires fairly stable, unlike photons, which gained effector/memory cells.

Measured with immunoSEQ multiplex PCR; TCRdb has only the in-frame clones, and not every one. The profile shows about 160,000 clones, around nine tenths of them singletons. Germline V gives CDR1 SGHTA, CDR2 FQGNSA. This CDR3 is 15 amino acids long. Trimming at V came to 3 bases and at J to 0 bases, leaving 0 bases not matched to a gene. This clone was detected once. As yet, its antigen is unknown. The gene calls are TRBV7-2 and TRBJ2-2; 8 bases match TRBD2. This sample comprised peripheral blood, obtained from a patient treated with photon-based radiotherapy. This TCR came from a man aged 45-65 years with gastric cancer. CDR3 bases: TGTGCCAGCAGCTTTAGCGGGGCGAACACCGGGGAGCTGTTTTTT. Its protein product is CASSFSGANTGELFF.